This entry features one T cell receptor beta chain sequence. Germline V gene data show CDR1 as SGHTA and CDR2 as FQGNSA. This CDR3 has 15 amino acids. Trimming took off 1 base at V and 8 bases at J, with 17 bases between the two ends. The data belong to a study of T cells in tuberculosis. Study-wide context: A South African cohort included IGRA-negative adolescents, latently infected IGRA-positive adolescents and adults with active tuberculosis.

The assay was immunoSEQ multiplex PCR, and TCRdb's table has in-frame clones only and misses some. The sample shows 20,000 to 30,000 clones, roughly 96% of them seen only once. This rearrangement joins TRBV7-2 to TRBJ1-2; possibly TRBD1 for D (5 bases). The sample comprised PBMCs. This clonotype originated in a donor aged 10 to 29 with latent tuberculosis or without tuberculosis infection. Written as DNA, the CDR3 is TGTGCCAGCAGCTTAGATCGCAGGAGGGGTGTGGGCTACACCTTC. Residues: CASSLDRRRGVGYTF. The variable domain in full, with the rest retrieved from reference TRBV7-2 and TRBJ1-2, is GAGVSQSPSNKVTEKGKDVELRCDPISGHTALYWYRQSLGQGLEFLIYFQGNSAPDKSGLPSDRFSAERTGGSVSTLTIQRTQQEDSAVYLCASSLDRRRGVGYTFGSGTRLTVV.